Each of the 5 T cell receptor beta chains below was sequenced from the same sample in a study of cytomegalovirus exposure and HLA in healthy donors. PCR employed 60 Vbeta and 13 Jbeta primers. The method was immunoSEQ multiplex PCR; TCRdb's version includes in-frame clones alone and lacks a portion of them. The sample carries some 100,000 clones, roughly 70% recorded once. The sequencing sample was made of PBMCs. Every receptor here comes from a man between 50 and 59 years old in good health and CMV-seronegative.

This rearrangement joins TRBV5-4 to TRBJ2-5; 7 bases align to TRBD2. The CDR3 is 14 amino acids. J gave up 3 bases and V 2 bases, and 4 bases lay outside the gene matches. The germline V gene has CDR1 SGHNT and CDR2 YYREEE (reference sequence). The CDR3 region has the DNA TGTGCCAGCAGCTTCTCCGGGACTAAAGAGACCCAGTACTTC. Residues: CASSFSGTKETQYF.

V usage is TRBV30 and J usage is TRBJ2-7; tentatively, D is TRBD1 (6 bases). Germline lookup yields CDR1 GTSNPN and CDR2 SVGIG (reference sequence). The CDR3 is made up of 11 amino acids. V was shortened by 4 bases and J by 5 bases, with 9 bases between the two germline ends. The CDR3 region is CAWTRTDEQYF. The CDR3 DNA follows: TGTGCCTGGACCCGGACAGACGAGCAGTACTTC.

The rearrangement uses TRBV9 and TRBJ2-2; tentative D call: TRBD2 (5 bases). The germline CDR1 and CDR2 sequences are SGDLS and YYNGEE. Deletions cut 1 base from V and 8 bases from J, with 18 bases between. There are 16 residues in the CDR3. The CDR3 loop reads CASSVRGSVNEGELFF. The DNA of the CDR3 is TGTGCCAGCAGCGTACGCGGTAGCGTGAACGAAGGGGAGCTGTTTTTT.

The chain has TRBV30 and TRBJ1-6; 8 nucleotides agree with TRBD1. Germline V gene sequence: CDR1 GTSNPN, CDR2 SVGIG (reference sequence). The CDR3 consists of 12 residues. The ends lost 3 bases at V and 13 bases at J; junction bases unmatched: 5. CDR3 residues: CAWRDREEPLHF. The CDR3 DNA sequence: TGTGCCTGGAGGGACAGGGAGGAGCCCCTCCACTTT.

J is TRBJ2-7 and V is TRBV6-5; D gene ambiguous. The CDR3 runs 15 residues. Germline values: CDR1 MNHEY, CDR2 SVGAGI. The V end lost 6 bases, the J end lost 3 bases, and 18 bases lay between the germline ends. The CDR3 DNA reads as TGTGCCAGCAGCCAGAGCCCAGGAACAATCTACGAGCAGTACTTC. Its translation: CASSQSPGTIYEQYF.